This T cell receptor (beta chain) derives from a study of T cell responses to AZD1222 COVID-19 vaccine (dated by TCRdb to about 2021). Regarding the research as a whole: AZD1222 recipients whose second dose came at about 4 weeks and those whose second dose came at about 12 weeks were combined into one group, since spike-specific TCR depth and breadth did not differ between the two schedules. TCR sequencing was performed for more than 230 trial participants, of whom 207 were given two doses of AZD1222 and around 25 were given two doses of MenACWY control vaccine. Trial participants were enrolled by age into 18-55, 56-69 and 70-plus year subgroups, with about 150, 28 and 57 TCR-sequenced participants respectively. Broader findings and caveats from the paper: Spike-specific TCR breadth and depth rose significantly after two AZD1222 doses compared with day 0 and with MenACWY recipients. Because no samples from the day 14 peak response were available, repertoires could be characterized only after the peak T cell response. Participants were mostly white British and included more females than males, and it was suggested by the authors that clonal diversity may have been underestimated. Vaccine-associated CD4 TCRs spanned the whole spike protein, with dominant responses in regions 160-218 and 743-854. The 56-69-year group was small, and its depth increase did not reach significance, likely because of low power. Nearly half of unique spike-specific TCRs reportedly recognized epitopes outside regions mutated in the B.1.351 and B.1.1.7 variants. Conclusions about previously exposed vaccinees are limited, since just 6 or 7 AZD1222 recipients were seropositive for SARS-CoV-2 at baseline.

Explained via the paper, the time point label denotes: baseline before first vaccination. The vaccinee samples were drawn from two UK trials, COV001 and COV002, one of which was a single-blind randomized controlled phase 2/3 trial testing AZD1222 (ChAdOx1 nCoV-19) in healthy adults. For TCRbeta chain sequencing, PBMC samples were collected from trial participants at day 0 and at day 28 after the second dose. A note on this clone: The target of this receptor is not known. Within one base of it there is no much larger clone, and no base qualities were kept.

The CDR3 regions of human TCRbeta chains were analyzed by immunosequencing. Under the source paper's analysis protocol: Repertoire TCRs were checked for matches against a reference library of SARS-CoV-2-specific TCRs that had been generated using the MIRA antigen-specificity platform. Breadth meant the fraction of unique TCRs that were SARS-CoV-2-associated, whereas depth meant the fraction of total T cells that were SARS-CoV-2-associated. Each spike-specific TCR was assigned to its reactive spike region and to a CD4 or CD8 class using the MIRA data. Log10-transformed breadth and depth values were compared by one-way ANOVA with Sidak's multiple comparisons tests. This immuneACCESS table, as held by TCRdb, lists in-frame sequences with V and J called but not all clones. Of the missing ones, under half trace to an unresolved V gene in checked studies; the others have no known cause. V and J calls and clone size come straight from that table; D and trimming were deduced from the DNA. This sample gives 130,000 or so clones in total; approximately 94% of them show up just once. Roughly 6.6% of the sample is held by the ten biggest clonotypes.

Including the terminal cysteine and phenylalanine, the CDR3 comprises 13 residues. The only DNA kept is the CDR3, 39 bases in frame from the first base. Deletion took 6 bases off V and 0 bases off J, with a span of 8 bases between the germline ends. CDR1 and CDR2, per the germline V gene, are MNHEY and SVGAGI. The sequenced sample was peripheral blood, obtained on day 0 of AZD1222 vaccination. This TCR came from an adult in good health. The chain is assembled from TRBV6-5 and TRBJ1-1, with no confident D gene call. The CDR3 reads CASSLGLNTEAFF. The DNA reads as follows: TGTGCCAGCAGCCTGGGCCTGAACACTGAAGCTTTCTTT.